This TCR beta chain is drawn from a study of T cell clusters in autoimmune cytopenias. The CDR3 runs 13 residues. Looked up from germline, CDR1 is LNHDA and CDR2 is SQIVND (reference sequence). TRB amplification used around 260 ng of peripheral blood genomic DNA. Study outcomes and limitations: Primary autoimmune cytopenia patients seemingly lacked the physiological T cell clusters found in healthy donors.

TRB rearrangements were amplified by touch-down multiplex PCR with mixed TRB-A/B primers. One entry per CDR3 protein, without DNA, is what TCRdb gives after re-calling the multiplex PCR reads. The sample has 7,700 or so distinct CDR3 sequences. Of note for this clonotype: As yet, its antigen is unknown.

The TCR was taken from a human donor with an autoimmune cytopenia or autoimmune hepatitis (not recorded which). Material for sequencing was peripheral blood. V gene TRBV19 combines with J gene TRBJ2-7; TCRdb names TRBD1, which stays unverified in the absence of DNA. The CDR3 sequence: CASSFRAGDEQYF.